This T cell receptor (beta chain) was sequenced during a study of T cells in Graves' hyperthyroidism and ophthalmopathy. About the research overall: The blood sample was taken at first diagnosis, before treatment began.

Template material for amplifying TCR beta CDR3 regions consisted of RNA transcripts. First-round RT-PCR of the TCR CDR3 relied on the HTBI primer set. TCRdb re-derived calls from the multiplex PCR reads in MiXCR, one entry per CDR3 protein. The table records about 690,000 distinct CDR3 sequences, roughly a sixth of them present only once. This clonotype was observed at least ten times. Patients counted as stable if ophthalmopathy did not develop within 18 months. Sequenced sample: blood. The receptor's source is a man between 50 and 59 years old with Graves' hyperthyroidism.

The CDR3 nucleotides read TGTGCCAGCCTCAATAGCGGGGCACCGATGGATACGCAGTATTTT. Translation gives CASLNSGAPMDTQYF. V gene TRBV28 combines with J gene TRBJ2-3; 8 bases align to TRBD2. The CDR3 runs to 15 residues. With 8 bases clipped from V and 6 bases from J, the junction kept 13 bases outside the gene matches. From germline, CDR1 is MDHEN and CDR2 SYDVKM.